Within the sample, the clone carrying this TCR beta chain is medium-sized. The same CDR3 is also encoded by other DNA sequences in this sample. This entry belongs to a study of T cell changes during pregnancy in multiple sclerosis. Profiled with immunoSEQ multiplex PCR; TCRdb holds only in-frame clones, not every one. The table lists tens of thousands of clones, 84% of them singletons. The CDR3 extends over 15 amino acids. The junction had 13 bases not matched to a gene; V was cut back by 6 bases and J by 9 bases. Germline assignment: CDR1 GTSNPN and CDR2 SVGIG (reference sequence). This rearrangement joins TRBV30 to TRBJ2-1; 11 nucleotides line up with TRBD2. This sample comprised CD4+ T cells from peripheral blood mononuclear cells, obtained before pregnancy. This TCR came from a female donor with multiple sclerosis, enrolled in a pregnancy study. CDR3 DNA: TGTGCCTGCCCACTAGCGGGAGAGACAGGCGGTGAGCAGTTCTTC. Encoded protein: CACPLAGETGGEQFF.